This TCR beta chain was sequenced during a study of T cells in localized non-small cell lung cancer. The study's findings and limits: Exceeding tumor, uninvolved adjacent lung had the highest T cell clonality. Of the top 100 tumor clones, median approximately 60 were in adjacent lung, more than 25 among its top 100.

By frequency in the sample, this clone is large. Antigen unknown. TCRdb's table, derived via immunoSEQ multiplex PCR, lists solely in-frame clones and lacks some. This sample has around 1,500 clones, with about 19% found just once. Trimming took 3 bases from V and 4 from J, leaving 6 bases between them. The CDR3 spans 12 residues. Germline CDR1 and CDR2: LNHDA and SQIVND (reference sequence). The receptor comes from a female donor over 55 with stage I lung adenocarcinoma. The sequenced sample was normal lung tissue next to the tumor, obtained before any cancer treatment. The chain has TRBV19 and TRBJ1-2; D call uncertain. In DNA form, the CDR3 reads TGTGCCAGTAGTATGTGGACCTATGGCTACACCTTC. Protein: CASSMWTYGYTF. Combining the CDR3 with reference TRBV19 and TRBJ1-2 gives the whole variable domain DGGITQSPKYLFRKEGQNVTLSCEQNLNHDAMYWYRQDPGQGLRLIYYSQIVNDFQKGDIAEGYSVSREKKESFPLTVTSAQKNPTAFYLCASSMWTYGYTFGSGTRLTVV.